This TCR beta chain was sequenced for a study of shared clonotypes between healthy human individuals. Original methodology: Junction-only sequences without quality scores were provided by ImmunoSEQ, so filtering was different. TCRdb keeps only in-frame clones here, not all; method: immunoSEQ multiplex PCR. V and J calls and clone size come straight from that table; D and trimming were deduced from the DNA. Of under 1,900,000 clones detected, less than 99% appear once; the ten largest clones hold roughly 0.36%. The study, taken as a whole, reports: Rarefaction analysis demonstrated incomplete sorted-subset sequencing notwithstanding large depth. Unshared clonotypes carried lower generation probabilities than those common to all four donors.

Of note for this clone: The antigen remains unidentified. This sample also contains other DNA sequences that code for the same CDR3.

The V end was cut by 5 bases, the J end by 5 bases, with 7 bases between. The length of the CDR3 is 12 residues. CDR1 SGHNT and CDR2 YENEEA come from the germline V gene. Sequencing input: naive CD4+ T cells sorted from blood. Regarding subset: CD45RA+ positively selected. The TCR was taken from a man aged 30 to 39 in good health. The genes are TRBV11-3 and TRBJ2-1; D is unclear. CDR3 region: CASSLGNNEQFF. The CDR3 DNA follows: TGTGCCAGCAGCCTAGGGAACAATGAGCAGTTCTTC. Full variable domain (remainder filled in from reference TRBV11-3 and TRBJ2-1): EAGVVQSPRYKIIEKKQPVAFWCNPISGHNTLYWYLQNLGQGPELLIRYENEEAVDDSQLPKDRFSAERLKGVDSTLKIQPAELGDSAVYLCASSLGNNEQFFGPGTRLTVL.